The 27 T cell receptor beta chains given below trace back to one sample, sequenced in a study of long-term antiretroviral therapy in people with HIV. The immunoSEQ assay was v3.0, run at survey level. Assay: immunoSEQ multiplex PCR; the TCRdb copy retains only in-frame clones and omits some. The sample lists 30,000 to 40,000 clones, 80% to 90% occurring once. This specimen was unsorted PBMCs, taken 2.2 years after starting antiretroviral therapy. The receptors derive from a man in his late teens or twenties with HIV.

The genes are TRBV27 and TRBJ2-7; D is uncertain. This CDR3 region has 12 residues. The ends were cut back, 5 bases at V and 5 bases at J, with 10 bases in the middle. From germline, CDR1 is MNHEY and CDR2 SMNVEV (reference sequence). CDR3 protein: CASSPPSDEQYF. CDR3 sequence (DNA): TGTGCCAGCAGTCCACCGTCGGACGAGCAGTACTTC.

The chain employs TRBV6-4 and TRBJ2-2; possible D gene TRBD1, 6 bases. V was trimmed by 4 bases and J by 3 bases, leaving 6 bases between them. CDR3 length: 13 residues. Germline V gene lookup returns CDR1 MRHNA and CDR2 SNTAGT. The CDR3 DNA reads TGTGCCAGCAGTGCAGGGGACACCGGGGAGCTGTTTTTT. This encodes CASSAGDTGELFF.

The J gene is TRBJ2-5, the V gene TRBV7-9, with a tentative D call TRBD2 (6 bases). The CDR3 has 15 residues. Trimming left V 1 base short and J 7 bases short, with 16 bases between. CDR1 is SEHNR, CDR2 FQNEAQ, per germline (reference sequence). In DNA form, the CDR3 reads TGTGCCAGCAGCTTAGACGGGGGTCAGAGGGGGACCCAGTACTTC. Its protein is CASSLDGGQRGTQYF.

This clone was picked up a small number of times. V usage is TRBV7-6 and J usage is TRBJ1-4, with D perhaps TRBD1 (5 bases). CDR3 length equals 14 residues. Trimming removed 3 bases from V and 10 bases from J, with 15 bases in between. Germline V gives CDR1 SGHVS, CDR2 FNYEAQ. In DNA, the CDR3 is TGTGCCAGCAGCTTTTTGGGGGATCAGGGAAAACTGTTTTTT. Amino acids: CASSFLGDQGKLFF.

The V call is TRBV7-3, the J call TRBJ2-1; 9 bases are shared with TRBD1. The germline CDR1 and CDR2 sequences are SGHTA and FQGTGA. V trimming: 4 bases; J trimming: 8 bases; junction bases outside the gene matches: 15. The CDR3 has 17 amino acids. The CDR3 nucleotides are TGTGCCAGCAGCTCATACGTATCGGGACAGGGACTACATGAGCAGTTCTTC. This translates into CASSSYVSGQGLHEQFF.

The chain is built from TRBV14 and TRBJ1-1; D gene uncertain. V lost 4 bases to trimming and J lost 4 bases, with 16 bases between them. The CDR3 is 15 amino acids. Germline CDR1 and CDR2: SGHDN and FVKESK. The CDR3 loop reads CASSPYSWVLTEAFF. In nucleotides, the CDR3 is TGTGCCAGCAGCCCATACTCCTGGGTGCTCACTGAAGCTTTCTTT. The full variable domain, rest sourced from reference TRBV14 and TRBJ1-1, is EAGVTQFPSHSVIEKGQTVTLRCDPISGHDNLYWYRRVMGKEIKFLLHFVKESKQDESGMPNNRFLAERTGGTYSTLKVQPAELEDSGVYFCASSPYSWVLTEAFFGQGTRLTVV.

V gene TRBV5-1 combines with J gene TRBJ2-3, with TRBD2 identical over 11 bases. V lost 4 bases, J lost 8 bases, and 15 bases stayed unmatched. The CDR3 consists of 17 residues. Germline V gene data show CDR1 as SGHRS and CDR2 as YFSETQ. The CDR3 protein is CASSGAKTSGSRGTQYF. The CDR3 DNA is TGCGCCAGCAGCGGAGCCAAAACTAGCGGGAGTCGAGGTACGCAGTATTTT.

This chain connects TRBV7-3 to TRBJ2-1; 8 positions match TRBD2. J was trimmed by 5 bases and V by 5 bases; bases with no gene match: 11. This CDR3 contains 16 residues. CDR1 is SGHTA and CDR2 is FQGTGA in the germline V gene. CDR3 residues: CASSTSVAGRHNEQFF. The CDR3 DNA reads TGTGCCAGCAGCACCAGCGTAGCGGGACGGCACAATGAGCAGTTCTTC.

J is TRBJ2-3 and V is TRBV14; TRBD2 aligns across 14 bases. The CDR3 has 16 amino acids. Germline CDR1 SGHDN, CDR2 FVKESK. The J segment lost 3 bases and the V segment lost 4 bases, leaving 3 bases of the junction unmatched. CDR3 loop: CASSRGTSGRTDTQYF. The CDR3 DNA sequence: TGTGCCAGCAGCCGCGGGACTAGCGGGAGAACAGATACGCAGTATTTT.

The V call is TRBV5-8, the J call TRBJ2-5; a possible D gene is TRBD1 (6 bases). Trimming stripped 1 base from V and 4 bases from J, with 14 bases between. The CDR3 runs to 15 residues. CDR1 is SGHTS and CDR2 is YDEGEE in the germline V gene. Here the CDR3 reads CASSLRGEQGETQYF. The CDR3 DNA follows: TGTGCCAGCAGCTTGAGGGGAGAACAGGGAGAGACCCAGTACTTC.

The CDR3 is CAWCRRRADTQYF. CDR3 coding DNA: TGTGCCTGGTGTAGACGACGGGCAGATACGCAGTATTTT. V is TRBV30 and J is TRBJ2-3; D is undetermined. V dropped 5 bases and J dropped 4 bases, with 13 bases sitting between them. Germline V gene data show CDR1 as GTSNPN and CDR2 as SVGIG (reference sequence). CDR3 length: 13 amino acids.

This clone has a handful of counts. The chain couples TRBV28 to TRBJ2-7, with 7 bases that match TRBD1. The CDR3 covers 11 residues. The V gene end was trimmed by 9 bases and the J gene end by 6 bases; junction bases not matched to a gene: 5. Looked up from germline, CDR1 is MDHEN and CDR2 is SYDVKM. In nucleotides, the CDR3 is TGTGCCAGTAAAACAGGGGTCGAGCAGTACTTC. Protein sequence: CASKTGVEQYF.

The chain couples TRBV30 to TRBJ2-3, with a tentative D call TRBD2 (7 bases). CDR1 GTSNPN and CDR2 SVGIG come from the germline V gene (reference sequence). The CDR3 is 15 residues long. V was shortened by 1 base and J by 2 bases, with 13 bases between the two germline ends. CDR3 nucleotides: TGTGCCTGGAGTGAGGGCGGGGGCCTCACAGATACGCAGTATTTT. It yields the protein CAWSEGGGLTDTQYF.

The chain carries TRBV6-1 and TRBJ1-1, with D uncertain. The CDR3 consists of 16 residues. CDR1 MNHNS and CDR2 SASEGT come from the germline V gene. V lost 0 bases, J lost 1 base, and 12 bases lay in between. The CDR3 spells CASSEAPPPQNTEAFF. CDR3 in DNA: TGTGCCAGCAGTGAAGCGCCCCCTCCCCAGAACACTGAAGCTTTCTTT.

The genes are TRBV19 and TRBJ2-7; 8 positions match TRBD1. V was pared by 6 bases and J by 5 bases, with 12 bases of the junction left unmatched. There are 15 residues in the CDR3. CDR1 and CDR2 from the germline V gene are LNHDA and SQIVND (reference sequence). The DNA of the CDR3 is TGTGCCAGTAGCCCGACAGGGGACGCAATCCACGAGCAGTACTTC. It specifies CASSPTGDAIHEQYF.

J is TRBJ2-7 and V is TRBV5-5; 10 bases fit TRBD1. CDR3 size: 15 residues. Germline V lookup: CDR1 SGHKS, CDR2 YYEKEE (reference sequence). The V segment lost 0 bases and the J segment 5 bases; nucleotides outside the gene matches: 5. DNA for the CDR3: TGTGCCAGCAGCTTGGTCCGGACAGGGGGGGACGAGCAGTACTTC. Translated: CASSLVRTGGDEQYF. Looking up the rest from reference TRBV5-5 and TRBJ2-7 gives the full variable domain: DAGVTQSPTHLIKTRGQQVTLRCSPISGHKSVSWYQQVLGQGPQFIFQYYEKEERGRGNFPDRFSARQFPNYSSELNVNALLLGDSALYLCASSLVRTGGDEQYFGPGTRLTVT.

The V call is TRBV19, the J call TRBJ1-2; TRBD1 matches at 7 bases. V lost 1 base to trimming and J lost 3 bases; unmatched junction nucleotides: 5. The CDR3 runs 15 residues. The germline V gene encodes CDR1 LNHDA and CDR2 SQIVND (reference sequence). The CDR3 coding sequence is TGTGCCAGTAGTATAGGGACAGGATCGTACTATGGCTACACCTTC. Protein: CASSIGTGSYYGYTF.

This chain's CDR3 is CASSRGLAGTDTQYF. The CDR3 coding sequence is TGTGCCAGCTCACGCGGACTAGCGGGCACAGATACGCAGTATTTT. The rearrangement joins TRBV18 to TRBJ2-3, with TRBD2 matching 10 bases. Germline trimming cut 4 bases from V and 1 base from J; bases unmatched to any gene: 2. Germline lookup yields CDR1 KGHSH and CDR2 LQKENI. The CDR3 spans 15 residues.

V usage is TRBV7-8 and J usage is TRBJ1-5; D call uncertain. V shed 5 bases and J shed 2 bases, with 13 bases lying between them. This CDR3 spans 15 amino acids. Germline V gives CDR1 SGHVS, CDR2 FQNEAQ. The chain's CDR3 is CASSVMGNGNQPQHF. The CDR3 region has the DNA TGTGCCAGCAGCGTTATGGGCAACGGCAATCAGCCCCAGCATTTT.

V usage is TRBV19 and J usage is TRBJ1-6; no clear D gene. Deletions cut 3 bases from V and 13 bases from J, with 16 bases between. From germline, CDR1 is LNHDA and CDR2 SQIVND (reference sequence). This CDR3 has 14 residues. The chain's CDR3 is CASSIDSGLTPLHF. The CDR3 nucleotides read TGTGCCAGTAGTATTGATAGCGGGCTTACGCCCCTCCACTTT.

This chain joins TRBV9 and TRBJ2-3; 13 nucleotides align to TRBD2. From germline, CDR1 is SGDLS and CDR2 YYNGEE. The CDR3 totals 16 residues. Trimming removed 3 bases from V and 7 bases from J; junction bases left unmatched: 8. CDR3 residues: CASSARLAGGSHTQYF. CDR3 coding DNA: TGTGCCAGCAGCGCTCGACTAGCGGGAGGTTCTCATACGCAGTATTTT.

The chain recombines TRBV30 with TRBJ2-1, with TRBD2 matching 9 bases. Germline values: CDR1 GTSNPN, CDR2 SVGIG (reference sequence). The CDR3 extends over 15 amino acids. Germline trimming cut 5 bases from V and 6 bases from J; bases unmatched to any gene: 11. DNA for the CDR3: TGTGCCTGGGAAGCGAGCGGGAGGTGGAGCAATGAGCAGTTCTTC. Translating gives CAWEASGRWSNEQFF.

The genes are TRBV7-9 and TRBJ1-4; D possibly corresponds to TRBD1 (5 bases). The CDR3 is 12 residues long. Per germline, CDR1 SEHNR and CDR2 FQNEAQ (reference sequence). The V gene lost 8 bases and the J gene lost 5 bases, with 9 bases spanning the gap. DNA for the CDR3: TGTGCCAGCGGCAGGGTGAATGAAAAACTGTTTTTT. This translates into CASGRVNEKLFF.

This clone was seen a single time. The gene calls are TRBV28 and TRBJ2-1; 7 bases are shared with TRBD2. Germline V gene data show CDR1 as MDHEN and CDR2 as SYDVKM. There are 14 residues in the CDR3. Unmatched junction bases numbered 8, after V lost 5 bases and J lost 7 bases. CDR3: CASSPGLVRNEQFF. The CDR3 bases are TGTGCCAGCAGTCCAGGACTAGTTAGGAATGAGCAGTTCTTC.

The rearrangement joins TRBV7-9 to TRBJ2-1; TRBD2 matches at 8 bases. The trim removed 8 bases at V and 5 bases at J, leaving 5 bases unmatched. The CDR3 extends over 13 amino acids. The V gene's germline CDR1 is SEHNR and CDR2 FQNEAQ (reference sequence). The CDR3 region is CASRNSGNNEQFF. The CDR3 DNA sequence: TGTGCCAGCCGGAATAGCGGGAACAATGAGCAGTTCTTC. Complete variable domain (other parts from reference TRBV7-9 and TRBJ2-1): DTGVSQNPRHKITKRGQNVTFRCDPISEHNRLYWYRQTLGQGPEFLTYFQNEAQLEKSRLLSDRFSAERPKGSFSTLEIQRTEQGDSAMYLCASRNSGNNEQFFGPGTRLTVL.

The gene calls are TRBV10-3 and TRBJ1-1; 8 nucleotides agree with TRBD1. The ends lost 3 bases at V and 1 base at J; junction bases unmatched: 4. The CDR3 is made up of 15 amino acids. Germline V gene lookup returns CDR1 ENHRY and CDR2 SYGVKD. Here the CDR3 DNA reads TGTGCCATCAGTGAAGGACAGGGCGAGAACACTGAAGCTTTCTTT. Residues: CAISEGQGENTEAFF.

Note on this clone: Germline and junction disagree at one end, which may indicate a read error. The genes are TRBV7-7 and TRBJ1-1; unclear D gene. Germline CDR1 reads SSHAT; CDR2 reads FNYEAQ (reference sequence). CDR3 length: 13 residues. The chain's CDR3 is CASSSVLGTEAFF. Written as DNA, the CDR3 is TGTGCTAGCAGCTCCGTGCTGGGCACTGAAGCTTTCTTT.